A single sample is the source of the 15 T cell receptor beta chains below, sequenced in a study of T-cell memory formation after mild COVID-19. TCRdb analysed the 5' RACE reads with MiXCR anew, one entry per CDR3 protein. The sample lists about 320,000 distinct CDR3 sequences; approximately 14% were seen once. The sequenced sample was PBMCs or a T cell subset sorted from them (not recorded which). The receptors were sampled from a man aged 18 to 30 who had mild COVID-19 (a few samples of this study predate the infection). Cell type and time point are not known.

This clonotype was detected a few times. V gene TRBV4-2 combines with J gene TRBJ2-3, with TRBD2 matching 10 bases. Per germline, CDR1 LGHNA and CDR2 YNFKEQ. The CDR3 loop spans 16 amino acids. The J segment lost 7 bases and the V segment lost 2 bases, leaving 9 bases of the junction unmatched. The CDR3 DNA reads TGTGCCAGCAGCCAAACCACCGGGACTAGCGAACATACGCAGTATTTT. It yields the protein CASSQTTGTSEHTQYF.

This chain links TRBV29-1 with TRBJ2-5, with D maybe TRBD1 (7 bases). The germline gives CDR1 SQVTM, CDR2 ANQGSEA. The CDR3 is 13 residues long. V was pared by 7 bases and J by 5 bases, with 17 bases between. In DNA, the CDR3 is TGCAGCGCTGACAGGGAGGACGGGGAGACCCAGTACTTC. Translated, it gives CSADREDGETQYF.

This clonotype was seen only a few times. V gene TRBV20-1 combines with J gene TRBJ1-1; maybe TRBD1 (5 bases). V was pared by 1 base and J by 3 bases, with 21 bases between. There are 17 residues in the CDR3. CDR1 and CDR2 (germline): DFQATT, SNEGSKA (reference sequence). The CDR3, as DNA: TGCAGTGCTAGAGTAGTGGAGGGGTCCGGAGCCCACACTGAAGCTTTCTTT. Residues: CSARVVEGSGAHTEAFF.

CDR3 region: CASSPQQLAKNIQYF. The CDR3 DNA reads as TGTGCCAGCTCACCACAACAGTTAGCCAAAAACATTCAGTACTTC. The chain employs TRBV18 and TRBJ2-4, with unresolved D. The germline V and J ends were trimmed by 1 base and 0 bases, with 7 bases remaining between them. This CDR3 has 15 amino acids. CDR1 and CDR2 from the germline V gene are KGHSH and LQKENI.

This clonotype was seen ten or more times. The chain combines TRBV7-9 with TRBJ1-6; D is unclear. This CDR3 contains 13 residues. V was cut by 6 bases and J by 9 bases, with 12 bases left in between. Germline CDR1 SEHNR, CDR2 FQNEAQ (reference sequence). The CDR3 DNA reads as TGTGCCAGCAGTGCGACAAATATTTCACCCCTCCACTTT. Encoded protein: CASSATNISPLHF. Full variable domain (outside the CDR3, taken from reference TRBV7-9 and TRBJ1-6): DTGVSQNPRHKITKRGQNVTFRCDPISEHNRLYWYRQTLGQGPEFLTYFQNEAQLEKSRLLSDRFSAERPKGSFSTLEIQRTEQGDSAMYLCASSATNISPLHFGNGTRLTVT.

CDR3 sequence (DNA): TGTGCCAGCAGTCTCGGCAGGCGACAGGGCGGGACTAGCGGATACAATGAGCAGTTCTTC. Translating it yields CASSLGRRQGGTSGYNEQFF. V usage is TRBV12-3 or TRBV12-4 and J usage is TRBJ2-1, with TRBD2 matching 11 bases. The junction had 19 bases not matched to a gene; V was cut back by 5 bases and J by 4 bases. This CDR3 is built from 20 residues.

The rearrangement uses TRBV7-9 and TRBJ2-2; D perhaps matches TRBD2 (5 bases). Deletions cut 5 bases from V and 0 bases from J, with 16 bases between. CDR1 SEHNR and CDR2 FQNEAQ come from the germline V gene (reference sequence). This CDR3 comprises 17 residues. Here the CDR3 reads CASSPPQRTANTGELFF. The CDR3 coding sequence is TGTGCCAGCAGCCCCCCCCAGCGGACCGCGAACACCGGGGAGCTGTTTTTT.

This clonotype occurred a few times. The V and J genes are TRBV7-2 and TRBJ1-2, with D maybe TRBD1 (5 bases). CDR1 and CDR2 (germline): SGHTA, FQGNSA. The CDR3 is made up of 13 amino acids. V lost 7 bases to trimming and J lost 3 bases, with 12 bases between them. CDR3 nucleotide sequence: TGTGCCAGCAACAGCAGGGCGGACTATGGCTACACCTTC. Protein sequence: CASNSRADYGYTF. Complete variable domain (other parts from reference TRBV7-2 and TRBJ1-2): GAGVSQSPSNKVTEKGKDVELRCDPISGHTALYWYRQSLGQGLEFLIYFQGNSAPDKSGLPSDRFSAERTGGSVSTLTIQRTQQEDSAVYLCASNSRADYGYTFGSGTRLTVV.

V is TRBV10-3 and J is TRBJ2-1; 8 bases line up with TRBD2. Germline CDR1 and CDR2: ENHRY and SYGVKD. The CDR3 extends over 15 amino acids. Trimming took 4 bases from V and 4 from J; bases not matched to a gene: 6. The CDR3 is CAISASGGAYNEQFF. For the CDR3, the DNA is TGTGCCATCAGTGCAAGCGGGGGAGCTTACAATGAGCAGTTCTTC.

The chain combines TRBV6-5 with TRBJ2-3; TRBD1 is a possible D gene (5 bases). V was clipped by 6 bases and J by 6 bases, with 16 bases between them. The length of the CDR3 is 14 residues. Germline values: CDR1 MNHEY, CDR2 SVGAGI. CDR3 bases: TGTGCCAGCAGCCTCAACGTTGGGGCTGATACGCAGTATTTT. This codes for CASSLNVGADTQYF.

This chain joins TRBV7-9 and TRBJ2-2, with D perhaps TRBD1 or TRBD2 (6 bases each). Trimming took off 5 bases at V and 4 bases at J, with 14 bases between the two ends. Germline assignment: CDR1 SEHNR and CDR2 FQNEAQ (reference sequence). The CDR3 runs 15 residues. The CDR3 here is CASSLGGPGTGELFF. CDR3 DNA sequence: TGTGCCAGCAGCCTGGGGGGCCCGGGCACCGGGGAGCTGTTTTTT.

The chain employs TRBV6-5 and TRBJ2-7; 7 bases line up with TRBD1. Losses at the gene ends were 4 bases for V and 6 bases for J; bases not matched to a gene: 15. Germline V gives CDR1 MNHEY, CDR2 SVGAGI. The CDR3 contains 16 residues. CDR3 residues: CASSLDRMLLRSEQYF. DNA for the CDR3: TGTGCCAGCAGTTTGGACAGGATGCTCCTAAGGAGCGAGCAGTACTTC.

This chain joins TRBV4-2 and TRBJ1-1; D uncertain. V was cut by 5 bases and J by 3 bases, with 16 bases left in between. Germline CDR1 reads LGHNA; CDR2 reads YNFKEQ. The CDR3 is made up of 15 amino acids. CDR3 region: CASSDFGRSDTEAFF. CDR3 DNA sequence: TGTGCCAGCAGCGATTTCGGAAGGTCGGACACTGAAGCTTTCTTT.

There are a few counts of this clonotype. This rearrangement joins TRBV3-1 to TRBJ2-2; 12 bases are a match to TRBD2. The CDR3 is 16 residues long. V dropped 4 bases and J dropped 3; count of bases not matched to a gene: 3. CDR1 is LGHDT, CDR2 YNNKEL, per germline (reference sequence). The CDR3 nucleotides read TGTGCCAGCAGCCCAGGACTAGCGGGGCACACCGGGGAGCTGTTTTTT. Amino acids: CASSPGLAGHTGELFF.

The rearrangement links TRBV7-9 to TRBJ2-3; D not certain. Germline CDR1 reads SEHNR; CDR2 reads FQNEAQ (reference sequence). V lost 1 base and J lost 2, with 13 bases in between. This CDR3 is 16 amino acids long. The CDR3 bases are TGTGCCAGCAGCTTAGTTGGTCGAAAATCCACAGATACGCAGTATTTT. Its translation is CASSLVGRKSTDTQYF. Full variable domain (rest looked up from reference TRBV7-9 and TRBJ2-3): DTGVSQNPRHKITKRGQNVTFRCDPISEHNRLYWYRQTLGQGPEFLTYFQNEAQLEKSRLLSDRFSAERPKGSFSTLEIQRTEQGDSAMYLCASSLVGRKSTDTQYFGPGTRLTVL.